This T cell receptor beta chain was identified during a study of beta chain features in type 1 diabetes (dated by TCRdb to 2016 to 2018). Regarding the study in general: Mean age, gender distribution, total cell number and subset yield were not different between patients and healthy donors. Whereas all 30 or so donors provided naive and central memory subsets, regulatory and stem cell-like memory subsets were isolated from just 8 patients and roughly 8 healthy donors. A total of 90 million to 130 million sorted cells were examined across all samples, and a strong correlation was observed between cell number per subset and RNA yield. The study compared the TCRB repertoires of sorted circulating CD4+ T cell subsets in recently diagnosed type 1 diabetes patients with those in matched healthy donors. What the study reported, not specific to this receptor: Shorter templates might have been favored by PCR, but patient and control samples were amplified and corrected together, so both groups would have been affected equally by any skew. HLA sub-analyses involved small numbers of individuals, so any influence of HLA type on TCRB rearrangement remained unresolved. The naive, central memory and regulatory TCRB repertoires appeared to resemble one another more closely among patients than among healthy donors. In all four CD4+ subsets, TCRB CDR3 length was moderately but significantly shorter in type 1 diabetes patients. Because cDNA was sequenced instead of genomic DNA, activated cells with high expression could be over-represented, although the groups did not differ in activation or CD3 levels. At VDJ recombination sites, patients with type 1 diabetes made fewer insertions and deleted more nucleotides, a pattern implying thymic rearrangement abnormalities.

Inclusive of the bounding cysteine and phenylalanine, the CDR3 is 13 residues long. Only the CDR3 DNA stays, 39 bases, in frame from base 1. According to the germline V gene, CDR1 reads SQVTM and CDR2 reads ANQGSEA. Relative to germline, V is 7 bases shorter and J is 4 bases shorter, with 14 bases between their ends. From each donor, a single peripheral blood sample of about 116 mL on average was drawn into heparinised tubes. Naive, central memory, regulatory and stem cell-like memory CD4+ T cells were sorted on a BD FACSAria II using a panel including CD45RO, CCR7, CD25, CD127, CD95 and CD27. Purity was above 98% for every sorted population. PBMCs were separated immediately by Lymphoprep density gradient centrifugation and were stained directly, without being cultured. So that batch effects would be minimized, each experiment stained and sorted samples in pairs, pairing one healthy donor with one patient.

The High Capacity cDNA Reverse Transcription Kit was used to reverse transcribe all of the isolated RNA, meaning that expressed TCRB transcripts were what got sequenced. Deep immunoSEQ sequencing was applied to naive, central memory and regulatory T cell samples, giving an average of about 3.57 million total reads per sample. Sorted cells were lysed in RLT buffer, and RNA was extracted using DNase-treated RNeasy Micro or Mini kits according to cell number. Each cell subset was processed separately to prevent cross-contamination, with patient and healthy donor samples processed together. The immunoSEQ multiplex PCR was used to amplify TCRB sequences from cDNA, generating 87-bp fragments that spanned the CDR3 region. The amplicons were sequenced using the Illumina HiSeq platform. As for how the authors treated the data: PCR bias was corrected computationally using synthetic template baselines, and reads within Hamming distance 2 were collapsed, with unmergeable singletons discarded. Reads were aligned to IMGT to assign V, D and J genes, CDR3 length, and insertions or deletions at six rearrangement sites. Clonotype counts were normalized to sorted cell number within each subset before computing true diversity and Gini coefficients with the tcR R package. The overlap coefficient, calculated on TCRB nucleotide sequences, was used to measure repertoire sharing. TCRdb took this table from immuneACCESS and kept in-frame rearrangements with V and J called. Such tables lack part of the clones; where checked against another copy, unresolved V genes explain under half of the gap, and the rest is unexplained. V, J and clone size are those of that table, while D and trimming were read from the DNA. The sample table lists under 300,000 clones, around a quarter of them with a count of one. The ten largest clones take up 4% of the sample.

A word on this clone: Its antigen is currently not known. No base-level quality is on record; no much larger clone is a single base apart.

Sequencing was performed on central memory CD4+ T cells from blood. The sequence was obtained from a man aged 30-40 years in good health. The sequence links TRBV29-1 to TRBJ1-5; a weak D assignment points to TRBD1 (5 bases agree). The nucleotide sequence is TGCAGCGGGGGGACCGGGCGGAATCAGCCCCAGCATTTT. This sequence encodes CSGGTGRNQPQHF.